The sequence of this T cell receptor (beta chain) was determined in a study of beta chain features in type 1 diabetes. V was pared by 3 bases and J by 6 bases, with 12 bases between. The CDR3 runs 14 residues. Germline V gives CDR1 SGHTA, CDR2 FQGNSA. As every portion of the isolated RNA was reverse transcribed, the sequencing read expressed TCRB transcripts. Profiled with immunoSEQ multiplex PCR; TCRdb holds only in-frame clones, not every one. Here the sample spans about 140,000 clones, roughly a tenth being singletons. A word on this clone: Its target is unknown.

Study-wide findings and caveats: Using cDNA template may skew counts toward highly expressing activated cells.

This chain connects TRBV7-2 to TRBJ1-5; no reliable D call. This TCR was sampled from a young man in good health. Sequencing used naive CD4+ T cells from blood. CDR3 protein: CASSLFGVGQPQHF. CDR3 in DNA: TGTGCCAGCAGCTTGTTCGGGGTCGGTCAGCCCCAGCATTTT.